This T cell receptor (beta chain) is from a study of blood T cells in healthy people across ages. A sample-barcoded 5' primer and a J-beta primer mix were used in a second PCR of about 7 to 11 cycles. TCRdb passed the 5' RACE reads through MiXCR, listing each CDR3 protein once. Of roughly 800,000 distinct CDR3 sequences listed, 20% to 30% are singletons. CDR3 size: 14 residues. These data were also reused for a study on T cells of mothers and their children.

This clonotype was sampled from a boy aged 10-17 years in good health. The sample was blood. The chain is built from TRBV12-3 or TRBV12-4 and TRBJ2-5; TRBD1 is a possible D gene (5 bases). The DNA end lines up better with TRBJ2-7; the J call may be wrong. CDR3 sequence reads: CASSLGGLTYEQYF. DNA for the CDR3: TGTGCCAGCAGTTTAGGGGGCTTAACCTACGAGCAGTACTTC.